This T cell receptor beta chain was observed in a study of T cell responses to AZD1222 COVID-19 vaccine. Turning to the study itself: The analysis combined second doses at about 4 or about 12 weeks. General study results and limits: Seropositive AZD1222 recipients at baseline numbered only five or six. There were mostly white British donors and more females than males, and clonal diversity was possibly underestimated. Across the whole spike, CD4 TCRs peaked at regions 160-218 and 743-854.

Using immunoSEQ multiplex PCR, the repertoire was profiled, and TCRdb retains in-frame clones only, with some absent. The table lists approximately 130,000 clones, approximately 94% of them singletons. Of note for this clone: Its antigen is still unknown.

V shed 5 bases and J 1 base; nucleotides not matched to a gene: 8. This CDR3 has 16 residues. Per the germline V gene, CDR1 is WNHNN and CDR2 is SYGVQD (reference sequence). This clonotype was sampled from an adult in good health. The specimen comprised peripheral blood, sampled on day 0 of AZD1222 vaccination. This chain joins TRBV10-1 and TRBJ1-1; TRBD1 matches at 9 bases. The CDR3 DNA sequence: TGCGCCAGCAGTCCGACAGGGGGTGTGGGGAACACTGAAGCTTTCTTT. Encoded protein: CASSPTGGVGNTEAFF.